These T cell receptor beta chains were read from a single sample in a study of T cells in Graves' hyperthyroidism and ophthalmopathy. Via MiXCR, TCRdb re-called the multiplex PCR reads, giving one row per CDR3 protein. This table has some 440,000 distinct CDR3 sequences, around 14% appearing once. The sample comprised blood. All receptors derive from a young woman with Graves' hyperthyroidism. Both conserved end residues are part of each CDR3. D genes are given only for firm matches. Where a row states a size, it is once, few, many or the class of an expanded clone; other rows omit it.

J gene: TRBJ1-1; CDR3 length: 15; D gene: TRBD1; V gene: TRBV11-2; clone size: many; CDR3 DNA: TGTGCCAGCAGCTTAGGCCAGGGGGTTATAACTGAAGCTTTCTTT; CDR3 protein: CASSLGQGVITEAFF
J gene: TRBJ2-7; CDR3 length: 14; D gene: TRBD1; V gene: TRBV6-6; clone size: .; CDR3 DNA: TGTGCCAGCAGTTACTCCACAGGGGATAACGAGCAGTACTTC; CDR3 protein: CASSYSTGDNEQYF
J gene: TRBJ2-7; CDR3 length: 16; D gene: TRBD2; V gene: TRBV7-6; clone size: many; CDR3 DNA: TGTGCCAGCAGCTTCTTGGCTAGCGGGGATTTCTACGAGCAGTACTTC; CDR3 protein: CASSFLASGDFYEQYF
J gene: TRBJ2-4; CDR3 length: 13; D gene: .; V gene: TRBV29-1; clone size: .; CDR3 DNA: TGCAGCGTCGGGATGGGAGTCAAAAACATTCAGTACTTC; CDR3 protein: CSVGMGVKNIQYF
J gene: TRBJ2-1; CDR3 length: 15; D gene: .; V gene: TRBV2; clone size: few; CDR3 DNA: TGTGCCAGTAGCCAAACAGGGCCTACCTACAATGAGCAGTTCTTC; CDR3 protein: CASSQTGPTYNEQFF
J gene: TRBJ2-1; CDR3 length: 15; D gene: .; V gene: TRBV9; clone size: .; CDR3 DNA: TGTGCCAGCAGCTTCGGGACTGTCTCCTACAATGAGCAGTTCTTC; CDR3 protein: CASSFGTVSYNEQFF
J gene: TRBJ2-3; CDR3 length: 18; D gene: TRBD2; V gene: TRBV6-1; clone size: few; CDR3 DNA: TGTGCCAGCAAGAGGACTAGCGGGAGGGGCGCGGGAGGAGATACGCAGTATTTT; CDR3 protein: CASKRTSGRGAGGDTQYF
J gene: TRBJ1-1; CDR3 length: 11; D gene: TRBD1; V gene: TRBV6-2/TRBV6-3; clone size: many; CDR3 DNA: TGTGCCAGCAGTAGGGACAGTGAAGCTTTCTTT; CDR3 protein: CASSRDSEAFF
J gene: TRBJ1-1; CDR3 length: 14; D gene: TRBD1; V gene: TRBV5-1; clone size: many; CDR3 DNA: TGCGCCAGCAGCTTGACAGGGGAGAGCACTGAAGCTTTCTTT; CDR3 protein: CASSLTGESTEAFF
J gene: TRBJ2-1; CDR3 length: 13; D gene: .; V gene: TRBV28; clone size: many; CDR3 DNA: TGTGCCAGCAGGGGGCCAAACTACAATGAGCAGTTCTTC; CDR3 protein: CASRGPNYNEQFF
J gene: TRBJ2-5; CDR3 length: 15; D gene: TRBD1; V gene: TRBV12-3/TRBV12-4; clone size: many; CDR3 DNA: TGTACCAGCAGTTTACAAGACAGGGTACAAGAGACCCAGTACTTC; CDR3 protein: CTSSLQDRVQETQYF
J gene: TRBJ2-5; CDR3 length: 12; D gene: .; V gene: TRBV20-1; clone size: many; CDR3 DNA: TGCAGTGAAGAAGAGTACCAAGAGACCCAGTACTTC; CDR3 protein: CSEEEYQETQYF
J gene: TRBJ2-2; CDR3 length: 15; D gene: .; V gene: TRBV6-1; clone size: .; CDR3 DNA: TGTGCCAGCAGTTTAGGCAATCCGAACACCGGGGAGCTGTTTTTT; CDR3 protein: CASSLGNPNTGELFF
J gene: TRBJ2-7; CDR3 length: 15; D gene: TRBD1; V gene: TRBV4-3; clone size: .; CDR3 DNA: TGCGCCAGCAGCCAAGGACAGGGGGCTATCCACGAGCAGTACTTC; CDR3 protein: CASSQGQGAIHEQYF
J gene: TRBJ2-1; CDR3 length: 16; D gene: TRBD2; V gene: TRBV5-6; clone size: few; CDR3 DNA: TGTGCCAGTAAAGGGACTAGCTACCCCTCTTACAATGAGCAGTTCTTC; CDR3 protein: CASKGTSYPSYNEQFF
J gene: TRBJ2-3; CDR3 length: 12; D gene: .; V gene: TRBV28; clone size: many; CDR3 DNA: TGTGCCAGCACAGGGACCACAGATACGCAGTATTTT; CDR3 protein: CASTGTTDTQYF
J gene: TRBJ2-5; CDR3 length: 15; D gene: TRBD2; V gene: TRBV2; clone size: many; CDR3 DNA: TGTGCCAGCAGTGAAGGGTCTAGCGGGACGGAGACCCAGTACTTC; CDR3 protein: CASSEGSSGTETQYF
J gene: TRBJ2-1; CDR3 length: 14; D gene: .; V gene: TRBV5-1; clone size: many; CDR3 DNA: TGCGCCAGCAGCTTCCGGAATGCGGAAAATGAGCAGTTCTTC; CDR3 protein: CASSFRNAENEQFF
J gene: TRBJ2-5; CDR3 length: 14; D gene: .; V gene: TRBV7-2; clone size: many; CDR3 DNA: TGTGCCAGCAGCTTATTTAGGGGATCGGTGACCCAGTACTTC; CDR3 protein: CASSLFRGSVTQYF
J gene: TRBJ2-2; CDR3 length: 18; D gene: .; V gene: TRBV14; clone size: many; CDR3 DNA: TGTGCCAGCAGCCAAGAAGGGGGGACCGGAGTCGGGGCCGGGGAGCTGTTTTTT; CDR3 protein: CASSQEGGTGVGAGELFF
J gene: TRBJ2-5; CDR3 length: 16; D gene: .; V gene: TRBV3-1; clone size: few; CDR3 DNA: TGTGCCAGCAGCCTATCCTCCGACTTATCTGCGGGGACCCAGTACTTC; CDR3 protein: CASSLSSDLSAGTQYF
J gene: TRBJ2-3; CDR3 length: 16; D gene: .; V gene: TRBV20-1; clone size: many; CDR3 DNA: TGCAGTGCTAGAGACATCTGGGCTGGCGAAACAGATACGCAGTATTTT; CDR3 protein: CSARDIWAGETDTQYF
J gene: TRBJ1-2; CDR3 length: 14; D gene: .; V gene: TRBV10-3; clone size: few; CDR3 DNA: TGTGCCATCAGTGAACAGACCCCCAGCTATGGCTACACCTTC; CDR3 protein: CAISEQTPSYGYTF
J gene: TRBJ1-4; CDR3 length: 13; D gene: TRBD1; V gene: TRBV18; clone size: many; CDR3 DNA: TGTGCCAGCTCACCGGGACAGGGGGAAAAACTGTTTTTT; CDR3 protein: CASSPGQGEKLFF
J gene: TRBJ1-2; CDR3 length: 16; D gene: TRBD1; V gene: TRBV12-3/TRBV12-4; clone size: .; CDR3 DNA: TGTGCCAGCAGTTACCTCCCGGGACAGGGCCTTTATGGCTACACCTTC; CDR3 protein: CASSYLPGQGLYGYTF
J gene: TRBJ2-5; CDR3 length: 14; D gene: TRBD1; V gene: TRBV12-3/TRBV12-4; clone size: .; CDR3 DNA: TGTGCCAGCAGTTTTTCACAGGGGAAAGGGACCCAGTACTTC; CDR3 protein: CASSFSQGKGTQYF
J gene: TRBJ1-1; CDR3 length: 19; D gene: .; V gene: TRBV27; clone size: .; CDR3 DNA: TGTGCCAGCAGTGATTTACTTGACAGATCCCAAGGACTCAACACTGAAGCTTTCTTT; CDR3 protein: CASSDLLDRSQGLNTEAFF
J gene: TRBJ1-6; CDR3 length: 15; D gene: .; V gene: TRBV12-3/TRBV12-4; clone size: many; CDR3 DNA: TGTGCCAGCAGTTTAACTGGACAGAATAATTCACCCCTCCACTTT; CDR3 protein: CASSLTGQNNSPLHF
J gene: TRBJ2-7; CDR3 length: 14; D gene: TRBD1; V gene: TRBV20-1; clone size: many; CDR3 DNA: TGCAGTGCTATACCGGGACAGGGAGGTGACGAGCAGTACTTC; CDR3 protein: CSAIPGQGGDEQYF
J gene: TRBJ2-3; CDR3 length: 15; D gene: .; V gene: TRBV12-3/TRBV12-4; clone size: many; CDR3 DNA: TGTGCCAGCAGTTTTACGGGCCTCAGCACAGATACGCAGTATTTT; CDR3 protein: CASSFTGLSTDTQYF
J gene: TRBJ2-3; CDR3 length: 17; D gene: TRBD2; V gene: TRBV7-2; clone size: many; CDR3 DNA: TGTGCCAGCAGCCCCAAGAGCACTAGCGGTAGCACAGATACGCAGTATTTT; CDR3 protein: CASSPKSTSGSTDTQYF
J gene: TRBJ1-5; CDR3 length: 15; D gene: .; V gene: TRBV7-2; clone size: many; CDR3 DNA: TGTGCCAGCAGCTTAGTCGTAAACGGCAATCAGCCCCAGCATTTT; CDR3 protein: CASSLVVNGNQPQHF
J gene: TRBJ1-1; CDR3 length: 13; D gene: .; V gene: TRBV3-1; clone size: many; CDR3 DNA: TGTGCCAGCAGCCAGGCGGGCAGGACTGAAGCTTTCTTT; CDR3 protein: CASSQAGRTEAFF
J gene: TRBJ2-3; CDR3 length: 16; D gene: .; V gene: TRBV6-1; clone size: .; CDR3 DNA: TGTGCCAGCAGTGAAGCGCTAAGCAGGGGTACAGATACGCAGTATTTT; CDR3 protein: CASSEALSRGTDTQYF
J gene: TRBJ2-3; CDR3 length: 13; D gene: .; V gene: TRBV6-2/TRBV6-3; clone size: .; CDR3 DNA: TGTGCCAGCAGGGGGGCGAGAACAGATACGCAGTATTTT; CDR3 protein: CASRGARTDTQYF
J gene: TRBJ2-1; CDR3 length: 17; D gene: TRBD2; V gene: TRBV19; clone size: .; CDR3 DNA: TGTGCCAGTAGTAACGAGCCTCCCGGTGCGGGGGGGGATGAGCAGTTCTTC; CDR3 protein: CASSNEPPGAGGDEQFF
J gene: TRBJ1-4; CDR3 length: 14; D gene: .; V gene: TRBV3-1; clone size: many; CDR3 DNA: TGTGCCAGCAGTTTAGGCCCAACTAATGAAAAACTGTTTTTT; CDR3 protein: CASSLGPTNEKLFF
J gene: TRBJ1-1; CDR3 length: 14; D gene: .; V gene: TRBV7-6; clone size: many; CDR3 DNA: TGTGCCAGCAGCTTAGAAGGGACACGCACTGAAGCTTTCTTT; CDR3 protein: CASSLEGTRTEAFF
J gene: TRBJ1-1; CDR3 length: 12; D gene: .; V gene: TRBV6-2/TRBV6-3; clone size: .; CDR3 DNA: TGTGCCAGCAGTTACTATGGGGGACAAGCTTTCTTT; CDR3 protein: CASSYYGGQAFF
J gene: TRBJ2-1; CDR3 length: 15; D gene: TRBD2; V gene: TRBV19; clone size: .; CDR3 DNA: TGTGCCAGTAGTATCGGGACTAGCGTTTACAATGAGCAGTTCTTC; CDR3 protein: CASSIGTSVYNEQFF
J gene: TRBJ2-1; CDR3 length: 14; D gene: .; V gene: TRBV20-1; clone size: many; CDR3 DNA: TGCAGTGCCCGGTGGGGGGCCCTCTACAATGAGCAGTTCTTC; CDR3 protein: CSARWGALYNEQFF
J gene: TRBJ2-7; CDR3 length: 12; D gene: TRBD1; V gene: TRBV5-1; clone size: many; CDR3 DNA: TGCGCCAGCAGCCGGGACAGCCACGAGCAGTACTTC; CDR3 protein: CASSRDSHEQYF
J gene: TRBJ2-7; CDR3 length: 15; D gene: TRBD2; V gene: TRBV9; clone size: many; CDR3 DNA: TGTGCCAGCAGCCCGGAGCGGGAGCGATCCTACGAGCAGTACTTC; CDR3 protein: CASSPERERSYEQYF
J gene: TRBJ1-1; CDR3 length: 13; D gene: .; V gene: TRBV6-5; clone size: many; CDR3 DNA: TGTGCCAGCAGTTACTCCTTGGAGGGAAAAGCTTTCTTT; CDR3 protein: CASSYSLEGKAFF
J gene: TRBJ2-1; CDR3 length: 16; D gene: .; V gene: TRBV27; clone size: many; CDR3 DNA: TGTGCCAGCAGTCTCCCGGGAACTATAGGATACAATGAGCAGTTCTTC; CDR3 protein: CASSLPGTIGYNEQFF
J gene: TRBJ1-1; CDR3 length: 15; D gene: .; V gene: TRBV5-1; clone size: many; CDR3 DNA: TGCGCCAGCAGCTTATGGGGGGCCGGTAGCACTGAAGCTTTCTTT; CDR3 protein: CASSLWGAGSTEAFF
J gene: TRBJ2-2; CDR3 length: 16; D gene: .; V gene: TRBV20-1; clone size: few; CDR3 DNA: TGCAGTGCTAGACCCTTTAACAGGGAGGAGACCGGGGAGCTGTTTTTT; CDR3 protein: CSARPFNREETGELFF
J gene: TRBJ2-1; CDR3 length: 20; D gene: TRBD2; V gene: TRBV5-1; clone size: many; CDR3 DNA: TGCGCCAGCAGCTCCCCTCCGGGACTAGCGGGGGTTAGCTCCTACAATGAGCAGTTCTTC; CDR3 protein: CASSSPPGLAGVSSYNEQFF
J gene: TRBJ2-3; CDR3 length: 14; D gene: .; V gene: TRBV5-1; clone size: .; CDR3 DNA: TGCGCCAGCAGCCCGGGACTGGACACAGATACGCAGTATTTT; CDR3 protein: CASSPGLDTDTQYF
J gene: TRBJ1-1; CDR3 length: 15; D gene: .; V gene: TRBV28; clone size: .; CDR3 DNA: TGTGCCAGCAGTCTTTTGTCCGGTTTTTTCACTGAAGCTTTCTTT; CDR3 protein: CASSLLSGFFTEAFF